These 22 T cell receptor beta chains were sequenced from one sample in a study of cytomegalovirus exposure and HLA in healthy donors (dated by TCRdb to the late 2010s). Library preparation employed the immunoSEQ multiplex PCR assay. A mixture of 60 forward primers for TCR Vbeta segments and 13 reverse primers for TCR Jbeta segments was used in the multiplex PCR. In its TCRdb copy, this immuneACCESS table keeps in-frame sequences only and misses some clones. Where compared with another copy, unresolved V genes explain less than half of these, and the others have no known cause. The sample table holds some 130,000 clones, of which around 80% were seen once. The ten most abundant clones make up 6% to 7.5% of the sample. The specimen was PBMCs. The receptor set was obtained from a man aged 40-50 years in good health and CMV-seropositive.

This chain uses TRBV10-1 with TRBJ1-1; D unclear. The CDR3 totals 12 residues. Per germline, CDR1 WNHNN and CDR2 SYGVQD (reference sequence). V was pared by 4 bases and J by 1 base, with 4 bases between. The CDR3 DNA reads TGCGCCAGCAGTGGAGAGAACACTGAAGCTTTCTTT. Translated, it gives CASSGENTEAFF.

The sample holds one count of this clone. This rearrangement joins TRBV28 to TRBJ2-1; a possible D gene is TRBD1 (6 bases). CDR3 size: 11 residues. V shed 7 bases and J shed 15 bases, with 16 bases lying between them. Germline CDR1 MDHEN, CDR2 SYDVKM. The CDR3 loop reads CASKSPRGGFF. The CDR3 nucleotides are TGTGCCAGCAAGTCTCCCCGAGGGGGGTTCTTC.

The CDR3 DNA reads TGTGCCAGCAGCCGCGGGGCCACAGATACGCAGTATTTT. This sequence encodes CASSRGATDTQYF. The chain couples TRBV11-2 to TRBJ2-3, with D possibly being TRBD2 (6 bases). The germline V gene encodes CDR1 SGHAT and CDR2 FQNNGV. The CDR3 runs 13 residues. V lost 5 bases to trimming and J lost 2 bases, with 8 bases between them.

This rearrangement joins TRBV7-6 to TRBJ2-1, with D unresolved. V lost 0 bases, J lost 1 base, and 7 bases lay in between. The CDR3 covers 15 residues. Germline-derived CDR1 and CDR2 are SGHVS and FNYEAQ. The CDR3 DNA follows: TGTGCCAGCAGCTTAGCGCACTCTTCCTACAATGAGCAGTTCTTC. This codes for CASSLAHSSYNEQFF.

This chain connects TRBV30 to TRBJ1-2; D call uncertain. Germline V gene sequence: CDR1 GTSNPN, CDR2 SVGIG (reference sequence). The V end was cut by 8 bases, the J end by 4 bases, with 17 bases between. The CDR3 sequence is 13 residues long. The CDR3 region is CAILEARVYGYTF. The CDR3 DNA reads TGTGCCATTCTCGAGGCCCGCGTCTATGGCTACACCTTC.

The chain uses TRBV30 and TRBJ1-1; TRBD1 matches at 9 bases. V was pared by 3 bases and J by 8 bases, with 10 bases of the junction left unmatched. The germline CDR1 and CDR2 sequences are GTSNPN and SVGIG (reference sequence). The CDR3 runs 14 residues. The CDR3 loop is CAWSRDRVRLEAFF. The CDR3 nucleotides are TGTGCCTGGAGCCGGGACAGGGTGCGGTTAGAAGCTTTCTTT.

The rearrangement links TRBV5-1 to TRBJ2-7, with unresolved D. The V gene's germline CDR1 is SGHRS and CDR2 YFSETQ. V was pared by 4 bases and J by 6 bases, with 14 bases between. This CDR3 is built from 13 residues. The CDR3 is CASSPWFGGEQYF. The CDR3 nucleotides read TGCGCCAGCAGCCCCTGGTTTGGCGGCGAGCAGTACTTC. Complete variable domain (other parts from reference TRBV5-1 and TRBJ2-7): KAGVTQTPRYLIKTRGQQVTLSCSPISGHRSVSWYQQTPGQGLQFLFEYFSETQRNKGNFPGRFSGRQFSNSRSEMNVSTLELGDSALYLCASSPWFGGEQYFGPGTRLTVT.

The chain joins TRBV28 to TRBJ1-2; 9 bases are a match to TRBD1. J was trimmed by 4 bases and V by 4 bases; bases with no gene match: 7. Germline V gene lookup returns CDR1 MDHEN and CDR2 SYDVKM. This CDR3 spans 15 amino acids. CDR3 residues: CASSSQGAQGYGYTF. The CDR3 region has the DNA TGTGCCAGCAGTTCACAGGGGGCCCAAGGCTATGGCTACACCTTC.

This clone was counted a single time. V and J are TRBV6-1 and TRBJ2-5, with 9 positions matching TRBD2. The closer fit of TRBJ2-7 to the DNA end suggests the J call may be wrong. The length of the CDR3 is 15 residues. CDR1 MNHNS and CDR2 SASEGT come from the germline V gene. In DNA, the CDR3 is TGTGCCAGCAGTGAAGCTAGCGGGAGCTCCTACGAGCAGTACTTC. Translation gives CASSEASGSSYEQYF.

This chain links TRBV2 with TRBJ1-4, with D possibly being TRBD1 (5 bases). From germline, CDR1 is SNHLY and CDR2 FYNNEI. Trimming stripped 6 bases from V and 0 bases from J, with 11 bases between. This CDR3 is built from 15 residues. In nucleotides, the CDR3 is TGTGCCAGCAGACGCGACAGTGCAACTAATGAAAAACTGTTTTTT. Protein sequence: CASRRDSATNEKLFF.

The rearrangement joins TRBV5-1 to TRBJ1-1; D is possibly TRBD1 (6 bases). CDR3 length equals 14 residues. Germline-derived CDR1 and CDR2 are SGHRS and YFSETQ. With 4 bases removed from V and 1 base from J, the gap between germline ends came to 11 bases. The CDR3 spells CASSPKGQNTEAFF. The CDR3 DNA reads TGCGCCAGCAGCCCAAAGGGACAGAACACTGAAGCTTTCTTT. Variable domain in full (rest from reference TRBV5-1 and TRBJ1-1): KAGVTQTPRYLIKTRGQQVTLSCSPISGHRSVSWYQQTPGQGLQFLFEYFSETQRNKGNFPGRFSGRQFSNSRSEMNVSTLELGDSALYLCASSPKGQNTEAFFGQGTRLTVV.

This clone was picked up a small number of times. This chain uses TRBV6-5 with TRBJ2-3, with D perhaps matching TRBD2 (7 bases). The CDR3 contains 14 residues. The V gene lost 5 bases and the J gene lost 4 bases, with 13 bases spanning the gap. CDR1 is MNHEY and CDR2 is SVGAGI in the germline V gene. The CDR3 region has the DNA TGTGCCAGCAGTGAAGTGGGGGGGCCAGATACGCAGTATTTT. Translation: CASSEVGGPDTQYF.

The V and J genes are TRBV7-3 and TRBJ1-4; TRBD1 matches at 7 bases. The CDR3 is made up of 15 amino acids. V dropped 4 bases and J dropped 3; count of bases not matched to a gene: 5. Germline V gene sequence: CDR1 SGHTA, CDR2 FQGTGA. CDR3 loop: CASSWSGTANEKLFF. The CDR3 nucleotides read TGTGCCAGCAGCTGGTCCGGGACAGCTAATGAAAAACTGTTTTTT.

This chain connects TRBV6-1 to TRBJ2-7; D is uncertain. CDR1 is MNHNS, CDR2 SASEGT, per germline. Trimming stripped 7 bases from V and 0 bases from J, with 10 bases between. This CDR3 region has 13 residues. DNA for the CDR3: TGTGCCAGCAATAGACAATTCTCCTACGAGCAGTACTTC. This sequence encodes CASNRQFSYEQYF.

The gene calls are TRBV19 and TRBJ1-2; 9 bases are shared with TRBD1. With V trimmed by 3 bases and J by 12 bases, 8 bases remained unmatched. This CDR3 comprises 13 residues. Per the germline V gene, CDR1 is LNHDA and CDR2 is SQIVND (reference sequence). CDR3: CASSMAGQGFDTF. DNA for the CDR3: TGTGCCAGTAGTATGGCAGGACAGGGGTTTGACACCTTC.

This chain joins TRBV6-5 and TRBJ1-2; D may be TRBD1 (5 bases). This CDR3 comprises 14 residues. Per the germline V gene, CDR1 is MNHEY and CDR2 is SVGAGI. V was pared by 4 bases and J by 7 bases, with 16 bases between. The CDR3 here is CASSSLAGRGGYTF. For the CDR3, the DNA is TGTGCCAGCAGTTCCCTGGCAGGGAGGGGTGGCTACACCTTC.

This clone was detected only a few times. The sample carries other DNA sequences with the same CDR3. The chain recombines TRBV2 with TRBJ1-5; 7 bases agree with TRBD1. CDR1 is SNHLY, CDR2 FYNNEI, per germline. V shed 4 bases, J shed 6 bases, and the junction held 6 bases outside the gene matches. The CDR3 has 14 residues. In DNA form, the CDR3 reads TGTGCCAGCAGTGTTAGGGGGCTGGGTCAGCCCCAGCATTTT. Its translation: CASSVRGLGQPQHF.

CDR3 coding DNA: TGTGCCAGCAGCGACTCACCGCACTCCTACGAGCAGTACTTC. Its translation: CASSDSPHSYEQYF. This chain joins TRBV7-3 and TRBJ2-7; D is unresolved. Germline V gene data show CDR1 as SGHTA and CDR2 as FQGTGA. The V and J ends lost 5 bases and 0 bases respectively, with 11 bases between them. The CDR3 spans 14 residues.

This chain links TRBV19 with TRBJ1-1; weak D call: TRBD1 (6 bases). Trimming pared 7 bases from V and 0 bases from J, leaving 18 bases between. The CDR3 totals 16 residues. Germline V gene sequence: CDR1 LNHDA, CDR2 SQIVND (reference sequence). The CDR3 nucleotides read TGTGCCAGTACCACGGACAGTAAATACATGAACACTGAAGCTTTCTTT. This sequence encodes CASTTDSKYMNTEAFF.

This CDR3 reads CASSLGGRDEQFF. CDR3 in DNA: TGTGCCAGCAGCTTAGGAGGCAGGGATGAGCAGTTCTTC. This sequence joins TRBV7-9 and TRBJ2-1, with TRBD1 as a possible D gene (5 bases). The CDR3 length is 13 residues. V lost 1 base, J lost 8 bases, and 9 bases lay in between. CDR1 and CDR2 from the germline V gene are SEHNR and FQNEAQ (reference sequence). The full variable domain, completed using reference TRBV7-9 and TRBJ2-1, is DTGVSQNPRHKITKRGQNVTFRCDPISEHNRLYWYRQTLGQGPEFLTYFQNEAQLEKSRLLSDRFSAERPKGSFSTLEIQRTEQGDSAMYLCASSLGGRDEQFFGPGTRLTVL.

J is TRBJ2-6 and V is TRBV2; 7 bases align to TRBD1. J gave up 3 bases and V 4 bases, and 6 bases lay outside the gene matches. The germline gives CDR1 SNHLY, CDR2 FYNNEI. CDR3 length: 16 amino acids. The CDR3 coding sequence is TGTGCCAGCAGTGCGACAGGGTATATTGGGGCCAACGTCCTGACTTTC. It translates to CASSATGYIGANVLTF.

CDR3 sequence: CASSPDSYNEQFF. The DNA of the CDR3 is TGTGCCAGCAGTCCGGACAGTTACAATGAGCAGTTCTTC. This chain joins TRBV6-1 and TRBJ2-1, with D perhaps TRBD1 (6 bases). The ends were cut back, 5 bases at V and 4 bases at J, with 9 bases in the middle. Germline V CDR1 and CDR2: MNHNS, SASEGT. This CDR3 has 13 residues.